Following are 23 T cell receptor beta chains from one sample sequenced in a study of graft-versus-host responses after intestinal transplantation. The antigens of these receptors remain unknown. The data were produced by immunoSEQ multiplex PCR, yet TCRdb's version contains in-frame clones alone and is incomplete. The repertoire holds about 92,000 clones, about nine tenths seen once, with 6% in the top ten. The source material was unstimulated CD8+ T cells sorted from spleen or lymph node cells, sampled before intestinal transplant. The source of these receptors is a human donor who received an intestinal transplant.

On this clone: In the same sample, other DNA sequences code for this CDR3. This chain connects TRBV19 to TRBJ1-1, with D uncertain. V was cut by 3 bases and J by 1 base, with 6 bases left in between. Per the germline V gene, CDR1 is LNHDA and CDR2 is SQIVND (reference sequence). This CDR3 region has 13 residues. The CDR3 loop is CASSIDSNTEAFF. DNA for the CDR3: TGTGCCAGTAGTATTGATTCGAACACTGAAGCTTTCTTT.

This chain joins TRBV7-9 and TRBJ2-1; D is possibly TRBD2 (5 bases). Trimming pared 1 base from V and 8 bases from J, leaving 18 bases between. The CDR3 is 16 amino acids. Germline CDR1 reads SEHNR; CDR2 reads FQNEAQ (reference sequence). The CDR3: CASSLDSYPRRDEQFF. CDR3 coding DNA: TGTGCCAGCAGCTTAGATAGCTACCCCCGGCGGGATGAGCAGTTCTTC.

CDR3 in DNA: TGCGCCAGCAGTCACCTAGCGGGCGAGCAGTACTTC. This translates into CASSHLAGEQYF. The rearrangement uses TRBV10-2 and TRBJ2-7; 8 nucleotides agree with TRBD2. J gave up 6 bases and V 5 bases, and 3 bases lay outside the gene matches. The CDR3 runs to 12 residues. Per germline, CDR1 WSHSY and CDR2 SAAADI.

The genes are TRBV19 and TRBJ2-5; D possibly matches TRBD1 or TRBD2 (5 bases each). The DNA end is more similar to TRBJ2-7, so the J call may be wrong. CDR3 length: 14 residues. Germline V lookup: CDR1 LNHDA, CDR2 SQIVND (reference sequence). DNA of the CDR3: TGTGCCAGTAGTATGGGGACCAGCTCCTACGAGCAGTACTTC. The encoded protein is CASSMGTSSYEQYF.

This chain links TRBV13 with TRBJ1-6; TRBD1 matches 8 bases. Germline values: CDR1 PRHDT, CDR2 FYEKMQ (reference sequence). J lost 4 bases, V lost 6 bases, and 11 bases had no gene match. CDR3 length: 17 residues. CDR3 protein: CASSFSLGTGYNSPLHF. Here the CDR3 DNA reads TGTGCCAGCAGTTTCAGCCTGGGGACAGGTTATAATTCACCCCTCCACTTT. Based on the CDR3 plus reference TRBV13 and TRBJ1-6, the full variable domain is AAGVIQSPRHLIKEKRETATLKCYPIPRHDTVYWYQQGPGQDPQFLISFYEKMQSDKGSIPDRFSAQQFSDYHSELNMSSLELGDSALYFCASSFSLGTGYNSPLHFGNGTRLTVT.

The rearrangement links TRBV19 to TRBJ2-7, with 7 bases matching TRBD2. This CDR3 has 14 amino acids. The V gene's germline CDR1 is LNHDA and CDR2 SQIVND (reference sequence). Trimming removed 4 bases from V and 4 bases from J; junction bases left unmatched: 7. The chain's CDR3 is CASSTSGGSYEQYF. CDR3 in DNA: TGTGCCAGTAGTACCTCCGGCGGGAGTTACGAGCAGTACTTC.

The chain uses TRBV7-3 and TRBJ2-2; D is unclear. Trimming pared 4 bases from V and 4 bases from J, leaving 10 bases between. Germline CDR1 reads SGHTA; CDR2 reads FQGTGA. The CDR3 length is 14 residues. The CDR3 DNA reads as TGTGCCAGCAGCTACCCCCCTCTCACCGGGGAGCTGTTTTTT. Its translation: CASSYPPLTGELFF.

V usage is TRBV5-1 and J usage is TRBJ2-2, with 9 bases fitting TRBD1. V gave up 2 bases and J gave up 5 bases; unmatched junction bases: 4. CDR1 and CDR2 (germline): SGHRS, YFSETQ. The length of the CDR3 is 15 residues. Here the CDR3 reads CASSFWTGVTGELFF. CDR3 in DNA: TGCGCCAGCAGCTTCTGGACAGGGGTGACCGGGGAGCTGTTTTTT.

The chain combines TRBV11-2 with TRBJ2-7; possibly TRBD2 for D (6 bases). Germline values: CDR1 SGHAT, CDR2 FQNNGV. Trimming took 4 bases from V and 1 from J, leaving 26 bases between them. The CDR3 extends over 19 amino acids. The CDR3 sequence is CASSSGGSLTLPSSYEQYF. CDR3 in DNA: TGTGCCAGCAGCTCAGGAGGGAGCTTGACCCTGCCGAGTTCCTACGAGCAGTACTTC. The full variable domain, completed using reference TRBV11-2 and TRBJ2-7, is EAGVAQSPRYKIIEKRQSVAFWCNPISGHATLYWYQQILGQGPKLLIQFQNNGVVDDSQLPKDRFSAERLKGVDSTLKIQPAKLEDSAVYLCASSSGGSLTLPSSYEQYFGPGTRLTVT.

This chain uses TRBV5-4 with TRBJ1-2; no reliable D call. Germline CDR1 is SGHNT and CDR2 is YYREEE (reference sequence). CDR3 length: 15 residues. V was clipped by 0 bases and J by 0 bases, with 9 bases between them. CDR3 nucleotides: TGTGCCAGCAGCTTGGTGGACGTTACTAACTATGGCTACACCTTC. It codes for CASSLVDVTNYGYTF.

The J gene is TRBJ2-2, the V gene TRBV28; D may correspond to TRBD1 or TRBD2 (6 bases each). This CDR3 is built from 13 residues. Trimming took off 3 bases at V and 10 bases at J, with 12 bases between the two ends. Germline values: CDR1 MDHEN, CDR2 SYDVKM. CDR3 loop: CASSFTGTVELFF. CDR3 nucleotides: TGTGCCAGCAGTTTTACAGGGACTGTGGAGCTGTTTTTT.

The rearrangement joins TRBV4-3 to TRBJ2-1, with D possibly TRBD2 on 5 matching bases. Per germline, CDR1 LGHNA and CDR2 YSLEER. This CDR3 contains 16 residues. The V gene lost 0 bases and the J gene lost 4 bases, with 13 bases spanning the gap. CDR3 amino acids: CASSQDEGLGYNEQFF. The CDR3 nucleotides are TGCGCCAGCAGCCAAGACGAGGGCCTGGGTTACAATGAGCAGTTCTTC.

This sequence joins TRBV4-1 and TRBJ1-5, with 9 bases aligning to TRBD1. V gave up 2 bases and J gave up 0 bases; unmatched junction bases: 5. The CDR3 contains 17 residues. Germline values: CDR1 MGHRA, CDR2 YSYEKL. The CDR3 region has the DNA TGCGCCAGCAGCCAAACAGGGGGCCTGTATAGCAATCAGCCCCAGCATTTT. It translates to CASSQTGGLYSNQPQHF.

The V and J genes are TRBV29-1 and TRBJ2-5, with D uncertain. Germline CDR1 is SQVTM and CDR2 is ANQGSEA. The CDR3 has 12 amino acids. V was cut by 3 bases and J by 2 bases, with 7 bases left in between. The CDR3 is CSVDGKQETQYF. The CDR3 DNA reads TGCAGCGTTGATGGAAAACAAGAGACCCAGTACTTC. The full variable domain, its missing parts supplied by reference TRBV29-1 and TRBJ2-5, is SAVISQKPSRDICQRGTSLTIQCQVDSQVTMMFWYRQQPGQSLTLIATANQGSEATYESGFVIDKFPISRPNLTFSTLTVSNMSPEDSSIYLCSVDGKQETQYFGPGTRLLVL.

The V and J genes are TRBV6-6 and TRBJ2-5, with unresolved D. Germline CDR1 is MNHNY and CDR2 is SVGAGI (reference sequence). Trimming stripped 3 bases from V and 1 base from J, with 9 bases between. This CDR3 is built from 14 residues. CDR3 region: CASSYVRSQETQYF. Written as DNA, the CDR3 is TGTGCCAGCAGTTATGTGAGGTCCCAAGAGACCCAGTACTTC.

The chain has TRBV20-1 and TRBJ2-3; D unclear. Germline V lookup: CDR1 DFQATT, CDR2 SNEGSKA (reference sequence). The CDR3 contains 11 residues. With 6 bases removed from V and 4 bases from J, the gap between germline ends came to 8 bases. Here the CDR3 reads CSAPDADTQYF. CDR3 coding DNA: TGCAGTGCCCCCGACGCAGATACGCAGTATTTT.

V is TRBV7-3 and J is TRBJ2-1; D may be TRBD2 (6 bases). Between the trimmed V and J ends, which lost 2 bases and 4 bases, there was a span of 15 bases. Germline CDR1 is SGHTA and CDR2 is FQGTGA. The CDR3 loop spans 16 amino acids. The CDR3 bases are TGTGCCAGCAGCTTAGGGTTAGCGGATGCTTACAATGAGCAGTTCTTC. Its translation: CASSLGLADAYNEQFF.

The J gene is TRBJ2-5, the V gene TRBV11-1, with 7 bases matching TRBD2. There are 14 residues in the CDR3. The trim removed 2 bases at V and 4 bases at J, leaving 4 bases unmatched. Per the germline V gene, CDR1 is SGHAT and CDR2 is FQDESV (reference sequence). CDR3 DNA: TGTGCCAGCAGCTTACTAACTAGCGTAGAGACCCAGTACTTC. Its translation is CASSLLTSVETQYF.

The gene calls are TRBV10-3 and TRBJ2-1; no reliable D call. V gave up 3 bases and J gave up 8 bases, with 11 bases separating them. This CDR3 spans 13 amino acids. Per the germline V gene, CDR1 is ENHRY and CDR2 is SYGVKD. The CDR3, as DNA: TGTGCCATCAGTGACCTCGAGCGCGATGAGCAGTTCTTC. As protein: CAISDLERDEQFF.

This clone came up once. The chain joins TRBV5-4 to TRBJ2-7; D might be TRBD2 (6 bases). The germline V and J ends were trimmed by 3 bases and 6 bases, with 10 bases remaining between them. The CDR3 spans 12 residues. CDR1 is SGHNT and CDR2 is YYREEE in the germline V gene (reference sequence). Here the CDR3 reads CASSYGTSEQYF. CDR3 nucleotides: TGTGCCAGCAGCTATGGGACTTCCGAGCAGTACTTC.

The chain uses TRBV6-5 and TRBJ1-2; D is unclear. CDR3 length: 13 amino acids. Germline V gene lookup returns CDR1 MNHEY and CDR2 SVGAGI. Trimming took 6 bases from V and 3 from J, leaving 11 bases between them. As DNA, the CDR3 is TGTGCCAGCAGATCCCGGAGGGACTATGGCTACACCTTC. Protein product: CASRSRRDYGYTF.

This clone was detected ten times or more. The chain combines TRBV2 with TRBJ2-7; either TRBD1 or TRBD2 may supply D (7 bases each). Germline V gene data show CDR1 as SNHLY and CDR2 as FYNNEI. V gave up 6 bases and J gave up 4 bases, with 16 bases separating them. The CDR3 extends over 14 amino acids. CDR3 sequence: CASSPRGGSYEQYF. The CDR3 nucleotides are TGTGCCAGCAGCCCCAGGGGGGGATCGTACGAGCAGTACTTC.

The rearrangement uses TRBV29-1 and TRBJ2-3, with 9 bases identical to TRBD2. The CDR3 is made up of 14 amino acids. In germline, CDR1 is SQVTM, CDR2 ANQGSEA. The ends lost 0 bases at V and 3 bases at J; junction bases unmatched: 1. The CDR3, as DNA: TGCAGCGTTGAAGATCTAGCGGGGACAGATACGCAGTATTTT. This codes for CSVEDLAGTDTQYF.